One sample yielded the 21 T cell receptor beta chains listed below, sequenced in a study of cytomegalovirus exposure and HLA in healthy donors. The PCR made use of 60 Vbeta and 13 Jbeta primers. Method: immunoSEQ multiplex PCR; TCRdb's copy keeps in-frame clones and lacks some. The data show about 200,000 clones, about four fifths seen once. Sequences were obtained from PBMCs. The receptors stem from a man in his forties in good health and CMV-seropositive.

The chain couples TRBV6-6 to TRBJ1-1, with D hard to call. Trimming took off 0 bases at V and 3 bases at J, with 8 bases between the two ends. CDR1 and CDR2 (germline): MNHNY, SVGAGI (reference sequence). CDR3 length: 14 amino acids. This CDR3 reads CASSYSLTDTEAFF. The CDR3 nucleotides read TGTGCCAGCAGTTACTCGCTTACAGACACTGAAGCTTTCTTT.

The chain couples TRBV30 to TRBJ2-6; no clear D. Germline V gene sequence: CDR1 GTSNPN, CDR2 SVGIG (reference sequence). V lost 1 base and J lost 0, with 16 bases in between. This CDR3 contains 18 residues. This chain's CDR3 is CAWSGRRVLGSGANVLTF. CDR3 DNA: TGTGCCTGGAGTGGCCGCCGGGTCCTCGGCTCTGGGGCCAACGTCCTGACTTTC.

The chain is built from TRBV28 and TRBJ2-3; the D gene is possibly TRBD1 (6 bases). V lost 7 bases and J lost 0, with 17 bases in between. This CDR3 comprises 16 residues. Per germline, CDR1 MDHEN and CDR2 SYDVKM. The CDR3 DNA reads TGTGCCAGCACTTTCCAGAGGACAGTTAGCACAGATACGCAGTATTTT. Translation: CASTFQRTVSTDTQYF.

The V call is TRBV10-2, the J call TRBJ1-5, with D uncertain. The germline CDR1 and CDR2 sequences are WSHSY and SAAADI. CDR3 length equals 13 residues. V lost 5 bases and J lost 4, with 9 bases in between. The CDR3 spells CASSWQKNQPQHF. In DNA form, the CDR3 reads TGCGCCAGCAGTTGGCAGAAAAATCAGCCCCAGCATTTT.

This clone was counted a few times. The chain recombines TRBV4-1 with TRBJ1-1; perhaps TRBD1 as D (6 bases). CDR1 and CDR2 (germline): MGHRA, YSYEKL. The CDR3 consists of 15 residues. Trimming stripped 1 base from V and 0 bases from J, with 9 bases between. CDR3 region: CASSQGDRMNTEAFF. The DNA for the CDR3 is TGCGCCAGCAGCCAAGGCGACAGGATGAACACTGAAGCTTTCTTT.

The V call is TRBV6-6, the J call TRBJ2-3; maybe TRBD2 (6 bases). Germline V gene sequence: CDR1 MNHNY, CDR2 SVGAGI (reference sequence). The CDR3 sequence is 15 residues long. V was clipped by 8 bases and J by 2 bases, with 17 bases between them. CDR3 bases: TGTGCCAGCGGGCCCGGGGGAGGTTCCACAGATACGCAGTATTTT. This sequence encodes CASGPGGGSTDTQYF.

The chain joins TRBV5-1 to TRBJ1-2; D ambiguous. CDR3 length equals 15 residues. Trimming pared 3 bases from V and 4 bases from J, leaving 16 bases between. Germline CDR1 SGHRS, CDR2 YFSETQ. CDR3 sequence: CASSSGSNLAYGYTF. Written as DNA, the CDR3 is TGCGCCAGCAGCTCCGGTTCCAACCTCGCCTATGGCTACACCTTC.

This sequence joins TRBV5-6 and TRBJ2-7; weak D call: TRBD1 (5 bases). With 4 bases removed from V and 3 bases from J, the gap between germline ends came to 11 bases. CDR3 length: 13 residues. CDR1 and CDR2 from the germline V gene are SGHDT and YYEEEE. The CDR3 sequence: CASSRTPGYEQYF. CDR3 sequence (DNA): TGTGCCAGCAGCCGGACACCGGGCTACGAGCAGTACTTC.

The count of this clone is one. V usage is TRBV6-5 and J usage is TRBJ2-7; TRBD1 matches at 10 bases. The CDR3 has 15 residues. Trimming took 7 bases from V and 5 from J; bases not matched to a gene: 11. Germline CDR1 reads MNHEY; CDR2 reads SVGAGI. Here the CDR3 reads CASKKDRGLNNEQYV. CDR3 in DNA: TGTGCCAGCAAGAAAGACAGGGGGCTAAACAACGAGCAGTACGTC.

The V call is TRBV4-1, the J call TRBJ1-2; the D gene is possibly TRBD1 (5 bases). The ends were cut back, 0 bases at V and 3 bases at J, with 17 bases in the middle. From germline, CDR1 is MGHRA and CDR2 YSYEKL. CDR3 size: 17 residues. CDR3 sequence: CASSQESYTGGDYGYTF. Written as DNA, the CDR3 is TGCGCCAGCAGCCAAGAAAGTTATACAGGCGGTGACTATGGCTACACCTTC.

This rearrangement joins TRBV19 to TRBJ1-1; D is possibly TRBD1 (5 bases). The CDR3 spans 14 residues. CDR1 LNHDA and CDR2 SQIVND come from the germline V gene (reference sequence). V lost 5 bases and J 3 bases, leaving 13 bases between the germline ends. CDR3 residues: CASSGPGGHTEAFF. Here the CDR3 DNA reads TGTGCCAGTAGTGGGCCGGGGGGTCACACTGAAGCTTTCTTT.

As regards this clone: A read error may produce the germline difference seen at one junction end. This chain joins TRBV7-9 and TRBJ1-2; no firm D call. Germline V gene data show CDR1 as SEHNR and CDR2 as FQNEAQ (reference sequence). The CDR3 totals 14 residues. CDR3 DNA: TGTTCCAGCAGCTTACCCTCAGGATACTATGGCTACACCTTC. Translating it yields CSSSLPSGYYGYTF.

This sequence joins TRBV27 and TRBJ1-1; 10 bases map to TRBD1. The CDR3 length is 15 residues. Germline values: CDR1 MNHEY, CDR2 SMNVEV (reference sequence). Trimming at V came to 5 bases and at J to 6 bases, leaving 9 bases not matched to a gene. The CDR3 region has the DNA TGTGCCAGCAGTACATGGGACAGGGGATATTCTGAAGCTTTCTTT. Translation: CASSTWDRGYSEAFF.

This clone came up once. The V call is TRBV5-1, the J call TRBJ2-3, with TRBD1 matching over 7 bases. V lost 0 bases to trimming and J lost 0 bases; unmatched junction nucleotides: 4. Germline lookup yields CDR1 SGHRS and CDR2 YFSETQ. The CDR3 runs 16 residues. The CDR3 bases are TGCGCCAGCAGCTTGGCTTGGGGACAGAGCACAGATACGCAGTATTTT. Amino acid sequence: CASSLAWGQSTDTQYF.

The chain couples TRBV6-5 to TRBJ1-2; weak D call: TRBD1 (5 bases). CDR3 length equals 15 residues. In germline, CDR1 is MNHEY, CDR2 SVGAGI. The V and J ends lost 3 bases and 1 base respectively, with 12 bases between them. The CDR3 nucleotides are TGTGCCAGCAGTTATAATACAGGAATTAACTATGGCTACACCTTC. Amino acid sequence: CASSYNTGINYGYTF.

The chain uses TRBV29-1 and TRBJ2-2; no definite D call. Per germline, CDR1 SQVTM and CDR2 ANQGSEA. Trimming pared 4 bases from V and 6 bases from J, leaving 6 bases between. CDR3 length equals 11 residues. The CDR3 nucleotides read TGCAGCGTTGCGCGAGCCGGGGAGCTGTTTTTT. The encoded protein is CSVARAGELFF.

V and J are TRBV7-2 and TRBJ2-2; 7 nucleotides agree with TRBD1. CDR3 size: 16 residues. V was clipped by 2 bases and J by 2 bases; unmatched bases: 5. CDR1 is SGHTA, CDR2 FQGNSA, per germline. The CDR3 region has the DNA TGTGCCAGCAGCTTACAGGGGGAGCGAAACACCGGGGAGCTGTTTTTT. Amino acids: CASSLQGERNTGELFF.

The chain joins TRBV19 to TRBJ1-1, with D unclear. This CDR3 spans 13 amino acids. The V and J ends lost 9 bases and 0 bases respectively, with 11 bases between them. Germline CDR1 is LNHDA and CDR2 is SQIVND (reference sequence). CDR3 sequence reads: CASRPSVNTEAFF. The CDR3 DNA reads TGTGCCAGCCGACCCAGCGTGAACACTGAAGCTTTCTTT.

The V call is TRBV21-1, the J call TRBJ1-1; the table's D call TRBD1 went unverified against the DNA. TRBV21-1 is reported as a pseudogene. There are 14 residues in the CDR3. CDR3 nucleotide sequence: TGTGCCAGCAGCCCCCGGACAGCGAACACTGAAGCTTTCTTT. It is translated as CASSPRTANTEAFF.

The chain employs TRBV5-4 and TRBJ2-7, with TRBD2 matching over 9 bases. The V segment lost 0 bases and the J segment 3 bases; nucleotides outside the gene matches: 7. The CDR3 consists of 16 residues. CDR1 and CDR2 from the germline V gene are SGHNT and YYREEE (reference sequence). The CDR3, as DNA: TGTGCCAGCAGCTTGGCAAGTAGCGGGAGATTCTACGAGCAGTACTTC. It is translated as CASSLASSGRFYEQYF.

The chain recombines TRBV9 with TRBJ2-2; the match to TRBD1 covers 8 bases. J gave up 6 bases and V 0 bases, and 7 bases lay outside the gene matches. Germline CDR1 reads SGDLS; CDR2 reads YYNGEE. The CDR3 has 16 amino acids. DNA of the CDR3: TGTGCCAGCAGCGTAGGGCGGCAGGGGGCGGCCGGGGAGCTGTTTTTT. Translating gives CASSVGRQGAAGELFF.